This section outlines one T cell receptor (beta chain) sequence together with its context. Antigen: not known. The sample comes from a study of T-cell reconstitution after alpha-beta-depleted transplantation in children. Findings and limits, study-wide: Diversity and T-cell counts at one year after transplant derived mostly from new T cells. Surviving thymic progenitors and recipient T cells were the source of high TCRbeta diversity at day 60 in some patients.

The TCRbeta library was prepared with unique molecular identifiers. Via MiXCR, TCRdb re-called the PCR reads, giving one row per CDR3 protein. The sample consists of 97,000 or so distinct CDR3 sequences, 5% to 6% of them appearing once. Germline V gene data show CDR1 as SGHTA and CDR2 as FQGNSA. CDR3 length equals 17 residues. Trimming removed 1 base at V and 0 bases at J, with 15 bases between. The sequence was collected from a female patient aged 2 to 10 who had a stem cell transplant for Fanconi anemia, so the T cells may come from the graft donor. The chain uses TRBV7-2 and TRBJ1-2; D gene unclear. The starting material was PBMCs, mostly from graft donor cells, obtained 60 days after TCRalphabeta/CD19-depleted stem cell transplant. The CDR3 DNA is TGTGCCAGCAGCTTAGTCTGGATGCCAATGCCTAACTATGGCTACACCTTC. Translated: CASSLVWMPMPNYGYTF.